One sample yielded the 9 T cell receptor beta chains listed below, sequenced in a study of blood T cell repertoires in COVID-19. Profiled with immunoSEQ multiplex PCR; TCRdb holds only in-frame clones, not every one. The sample includes about 200,000 clones, about 86% of them seen just once. Sequencing was performed on peripheral blood. The receptors were sampled from a woman between 45 and 65 years old with acute or convalescent COVID-19.

This clone was detected only once. J is TRBJ1-3 and V is TRBV9; D possibly corresponds to TRBD1 (5 bases). With 3 bases removed from V and 0 bases from J, the gap between germline ends came to 10 bases. This CDR3 has 15 residues. CDR1 is SGDLS and CDR2 is YYNGEE in the germline V gene. CDR3 protein: CASSADGGSGNTIYF. The CDR3, as DNA: TGTGCCAGCAGCGCGGACGGGGGCTCTGGAAACACCATATATTTT.

The V call is TRBV18, the J call TRBJ1-1; the D gene is possibly TRBD1 (6 bases). V lost 6 bases to trimming and J lost 7 bases, with 12 bases between them. The CDR3 extends over 12 amino acids. Per the germline V gene, CDR1 is KGHSH and CDR2 is LQKENI. CDR3 nucleotides: TGTGCCAGCTCCCACAGGGAGGGTGAAGCTTTCTTT. It specifies CASSHREGEAFF.

The rearrangement links TRBV27 to TRBJ2-1; no firm D call. V was trimmed by 3 bases and J by 6 bases, leaving 9 bases between them. Germline lookup yields CDR1 MNHEY and CDR2 SMNVEV (reference sequence). The CDR3 has 13 amino acids. In DNA form, the CDR3 reads TGTGCCAGCAGTTTCCAAGTCAGCAATGAGCAGTTCTTC. As protein: CASSFQVSNEQFF.

The chain combines TRBV10-1 with TRBJ1-4, with 7 bases identical to TRBD1. Looked up from germline, CDR1 is WNHNN and CDR2 is SYGVQD (reference sequence). This CDR3 has 14 residues. The V segment lost 6 bases and the J segment 5 bases; nucleotides outside the gene matches: 6. The CDR3 is CASRGDSRNEKLFF. The CDR3 DNA is TGCGCCAGCAGGGGGGACAGCAGAAATGAAAAACTGTTTTTT.

The rearrangement links TRBV6-5 to TRBJ2-3; D is perhaps TRBD2 (5 bases). V was pared by 0 bases and J by 3 bases, with 10 bases between. Germline CDR1 MNHEY, CDR2 SVGAGI. The CDR3 totals 15 residues. This CDR3 reads CASSYSAAATDTQYF. The CDR3 DNA is TGTGCCAGCAGTTACTCGGCAGCGGCTACAGATACGCAGTATTTT.

The V call is TRBV6-2 or TRBV6-3, the J call TRBJ2-3, with D possibly matching TRBD1 (5 bases). Trimming took 2 bases from V and 5 from J, leaving 17 bases between them. The CDR3 is made up of 16 amino acids. Looked up from germline, CDR1 is MNHEY and CDR2 is SVGEGT. CDR3 residues: CASSYPYGDQGDTQYF. In DNA, the CDR3 is TGTGCCAGCAGTTACCCATACGGAGACCAGGGAGATACGCAGTATTTT.

V is TRBV28 and J is TRBJ1-1; D is possibly TRBD1 (6 bases). Looked up from germline, CDR1 is MDHEN and CDR2 is SYDVKM. The CDR3 spans 14 residues. V lost 5 bases, J lost 1 base, and 11 bases lay in between. Here the CDR3 reads CASSPGTPNTEAFF. The CDR3 DNA reads as TGTGCCAGCAGTCCGGGGACACCGAACACTGAAGCTTTCTTT.

This chain uses TRBV11-3 with TRBJ2-1, with D perhaps TRBD1 (6 bases). V was shortened by 9 bases and J by 5 bases, with 14 bases between the two germline ends. The CDR3 consists of 13 residues. Germline V CDR1 and CDR2: SGHNT, YENEEA. The CDR3 reads CASSTGNHNEQFF. As DNA, the CDR3 is TGTGCCAGTTCCACAGGGAACCACAATGAGCAGTTCTTC.

The chain uses TRBV27 and TRBJ2-3; the D gene is possibly TRBD2 (6 bases). This CDR3 has 15 residues. V was shortened by 6 bases and J by 0 bases, with 13 bases between the two germline ends. Germline V gene data show CDR1 as MNHEY and CDR2 as SMNVEV (reference sequence). CDR3 residues: CASSHGGVSTDTQYF. The CDR3 DNA reads as TGTGCCAGCAGCCACGGGGGTGTTAGCACAGATACGCAGTATTTT.